A selection of T cell receptor beta chains follows, all from one sample in a study of blood T cell repertoires in COVID-19. The protocol was immunoSEQ multiplex PCR, while the TCRdb copy is restricted to in-frame clones and leaves out a portion. The sample holds around 63,000 clones, around 77% seen once. The sequenced sample consisted of peripheral blood. The receptors derive from a woman in her 70s with COVID-19, enrolled during active disease. Both conserved end residues are part of each CDR3. D genes are given only for firm matches. Clone size is given for some rows only: seen once, a few or many times, or a class if the clone is expanded.

TRBJ2-5,TRBD1,TRBV6-6,.,CASSYTGTGEDQYF,TGTGCCAGCAGTTACACCGGGACAGGGGAGGACCAGTACTTC
TRBJ1-1,TRBD1,TRBV7-9,.,CASSPTRGRGYTEAFF,TGTGCCAGCAGCCCCACGAGGGGCAGGGGGTACACTGAAGCTTTCTTT
TRBJ1-3,.,TRBV3-1/TRBV3-2,many,CASSHLTAGNTIYF,TGTGCCAGCAGCCATTTGACAGCCGGAAACACCATATATTTT
TRBJ1-2,.,TRBV6-5,.,CASSYSSGGDPGGYTF,TGTGCCAGCAGTTACTCAAGCGGAGGGGATCCGGGTGGCTACACCTTC
TRBJ2-5,.,TRBV5-4,few,CASSFDRQETQYF,TGTGCCAGCAGCTTCGACAGACAAGAGACCCAGTACTTC
TRBJ1-6,TRBD1,TRBV7-6,.,CASSTRQGSGSPLHF,TGTGCCAGCAGCACCCGACAGGGCTCCGGTTCACCCCTCCACTTT
TRBJ1-2,TRBD1,TRBV19,.,CASSSTGTEIYTF,TGTGCCAGTAGTAGTACCGGGACAGAAATCTACACCTTC
TRBJ2-4,.,TRBV7-2,.,CASSLAFGAKNIQYF,TGTGCCAGCAGCTTAGCTTTCGGAGCCAAAAACATTCAGTACTTC
TRBJ1-1,.,TRBV11-2,.,CASSRQSNTEAFF,TGTGCCAGCTCTAGGCAGTCGAACACTGAAGCTTTCTTT
TRBJ2-3,TRBD2,TRBV9,.,CASSAHQGRGGDTQYF,TGTGCCAGCAGCGCCCACCAGGGACGGGGGGGAGATACGCAGTATTTT
TRBJ2-2,.,TRBV18,.,CASSPNGDTGELFF,TGTGCCAGCTCACCAAACGGGGACACCGGGGAGCTGTTTTTT
TRBJ2-5,.,TRBV12-3/TRBV12-4,.,CASSSWQRQTQYF,TGTGCCAGCAGTTCGTGGCAGCGGCAGACCCAGTACTTC
TRBJ1-2,.,TRBV10-3,.,CAISESKGQGSAF,TGTGCCATCAGTGAGTCGAAGGGCCAGGGGAGCGCCTTC
TRBJ2-3,.,TRBV2,.,CASTDLGLSTDTQYF,TGTGCCAGCACCGACCTGGGCTTAAGCACAGATACGCAGTATTTT
TRBJ2-7,TRBD2,TRBV10-3,.,CAISDLAGSYEQYF,TGTGCCATTTCCGATCTAGCGGGGTCCTACGAGCAGTACTTC
TRBJ1-1,.,TRBV3-1/TRBV3-2,.,CASSQKEGRTEAFF,TGTGCCAGCAGCCAAAAGGAGGGTAGGACTGAAGCTTTCTTT
TRBJ2-3,TRBD2,TRBV29-1,.,CSAVPSGTSTDTQYF,TGCAGCGCCGTACCTAGCGGGACGAGCACAGATACGCAGTATTTT
TRBJ1-5,.,TRBV3-1/TRBV3-2,.,CASSPSGDQPQHF,TGTGCCAGCAGCCCATCAGGGGATCAGCCCCAGCATTTT
TRBJ2-5,.,TRBV7-2,.,CATRAESRETQYF,TGTGCCACCCGAGCGGAGTCTCGGGAGACCCAGTACTTC
TRBJ1-1,TRBD1,TRBV10-3,.,CAISPGQGETEAFF,TGTGCCATCAGTCCGGGACAGGGGGAAACTGAAGCTTTCTTT
TRBJ1-1,.,TRBV12-5,.,CASGPESGTEAFF,TGTGCTAGTGGCCCTGAGTCCGGGACTGAAGCTTTCTTT
TRBJ1-4,.,TRBV7-9,.,CASSLGQLNEKLFF,TGTGCCAGCAGCCTCGGACAGCTAAATGAAAAACTGTTTTTT
TRBJ2-7,.,TRBV20-1,once,CSASPDSSYEQYF,TGCAGTGCTAGTCCGGACTCCTCCTACGAGCAGTACTTC
TRBJ1-2,.,TRBV6-6,.,CASSPPGGALYGYTF,TGTGCCAGCAGTCCTCCGGGGGGCGCTTTATATGGCTACACCTTC
TRBJ1-6,.,TRBV5-1,.,CASSPGGTPNSPLHF,TGCGCCAGCAGCCCGGGTGGTACCCCTAATTCACCCCTCCACTTT
TRBJ1-1,TRBD1,TRBV11-1,.,CASSFHSGTGIPEAFF,TGTGCCAGCAGCTTCCACTCCGGGACAGGGATACCTGAAGCTTTCTTT
TRBJ1-1,.,TRBV7-2,.,CASSPRGGGGVTEAFF,TGTGCCAGCAGCCCGAGAGGGGGGGGCGGCGTCACTGAAGCTTTCTTT
TRBJ1-3,.,TRBV9,.,CASSVDGAPSGNTIYF,TGTGCCAGCAGCGTAGACGGAGCCCCCTCTGGAAACACCATATATTTT
TRBJ1-3,.,TRBV19,.,CASSMALGAMTDTIYF,TGTGCCAGTAGTATGGCCCTGGGGGCGATGACCGACACCATATATTTT
TRBJ2-5,TRBD1,TRBV10-1,.,CASSEPRDRAPETQYF,TGCGCCAGCAGTGAGCCCCGGGACAGGGCCCCAGAGACCCAGTACTTC
TRBJ2-5,TRBD2,TRBV7-2,.,CASSISGGAETQYF,TGTGCCAGCAGCATCAGCGGGGGGGCAGAGACCCAGTACTTC
TRBJ1-5,.,TRBV9,.,CASSVETGAPQHF,TGTGCCAGCAGCGTAGAGACCGGAGCGCCCCAGCATTTT
TRBJ2-7,TRBD2,TRBV25-1,few,CASSESTSGTYEQYF,TGTGCCAGCAGTGAATCGACTAGCGGGACCTACGAGCAGTACTTC
TRBJ1-2,.,TRBV6-5,.,CASSYGQSNYGYTF,TGTGCCAGCAGTTACGGGCAGTCTAACTATGGCTACACCTTC
TRBJ1-1,.,TRBV6-6,.,CASSYRSPNTEAFF,TGTGCCAGCAGTTACAGGAGTCCGAACACTGAAGCTTTCTTT
TRBJ1-1,.,TRBV6-5,once,CASSPGGEAFF,TGTGCCAGCAGCCCAGGAGGTGAAGCTTTCTTT
TRBJ2-1,TRBD2,TRBV4-1,.,CASSPWASGGALNEQFF,TGCGCCAGCAGCCCCTGGGCGAGCGGGGGGGCATTGAATGAGCAGTTCTTC
TRBJ1-1,.,TRBV4-2,once,CASSPFTGPLMNTEAFF,TGTGCCAGCAGCCCCTTCACAGGGCCCTTAATGAACACTGAAGCTTTCTTT
TRBJ1-2,.,TRBV18,.,CASSPDREVDGYTF,TGTGCCAGCTCACCAGATAGGGAGGTCGATGGCTACACCTTC
TRBJ1-2,.,TRBV7-2,.,CASSLRTGNYGYTF,TGTGCCAGCAGCTTAAGGACGGGGAACTATGGCTACACCTTC
TRBJ1-2,.,TRBV9,.,CASSVSNRDYGYTF,TGTGCCAGCAGCGTATCTAACCGCGACTATGGCTACACCTTC
TRBJ1-1,.,TRBV6-2/TRBV6-3,.,CASSPTGTPNTEAFF,TGTGCCAGCAGCCCCACCGGGACACCGAACACTGAAGCTTTCTTT
TRBJ2-2,.,TRBV10-3,few,CAISTRLGGTGELFF,TGTGCCATCAGTACTAGACTAGGAGGCACCGGGGAGCTGTTTTTT
TRBJ2-1,TRBD2,TRBV15,.,CATSRPGLALINEQFF,TGTGCCACCAGCAGACCCGGACTAGCGCTGATCAATGAGCAGTTCTTC
TRBJ2-5,.,TRBV6-2/TRBV6-3,.,CASSYPPGKVETQYF,TGTGCCAGCAGTTACCCGCCCGGGAAGGTGGAGACCCAGTACTTC
TRBJ1-1,.,TRBV29-1,.,CSVEVGGPLTEAFF,TGCAGCGTAGAAGTGGGGGGGCCGCTCACTGAAGCTTTCTTT
TRBJ1-1,.,TRBV11-2,.,CASSLDQGTEAFF,TGTGCCAGCAGCTTAGATCAGGGCACTGAAGCTTTCTTT
TRBJ1-2,.,TRBV4-2,few,CASSQAGGVGGYTF,TGTGCCAGCAGCCAAGCGGGGGGGGTCGGTGGCTACACCTTC
TRBJ1-6,TRBD1,TRBV27,few,CASSPAIQGTPLHF,TGTGCCAGCAGCCCGGCCATACAGGGGACACCCCTCCACTTT
TRBJ2-2,.,TRBV6-5,.,CASRTPFGNTGELFF,TGTGCCAGCAGGACACCATTTGGGAACACCGGGGAGCTGTTTTTT
TRBJ2-5,.,TRBV18,.,CASSRSTVPETQYF,TGTGCCAGCTCACGCTCTACGGTACCAGAGACCCAGTACTTC
TRBJ2-1,.,TRBV6-2/TRBV6-3,.,CASSPGLRRYNEQFF,TGTGCCAGCAGTCCCGGACTCCGGCGCTACAATGAGCAGTTCTTC
TRBJ2-5,.,TRBV6-5,.,CASSHEETQYF,TGTGCCAGCAGTCATGAAGAGACCCAGTACTTC
TRBJ1-5,.,TRBV19,once,CASSIDRGGPQHF,TGTGCCAGTAGTATAGATCGGGGGGGCCCCCAGCATTTT
TRBJ2-1,.,TRBV27,.,CASSLLSEQFF,TGTGCCAGCAGTTTATTGAGTGAGCAGTTCTTC
TRBJ2-3,.,TRBV11-3,few,CASSPLRGPDTQYF,TGTGCCAGCAGCCCTCTCAGAGGGCCAGATACGCAGTATTTT
TRBJ1-1,.,TRBV11-2,.,CASSYRGSEAFF,TGTGCCAGCAGCTACCGGGGAAGTGAAGCTTTCTTT